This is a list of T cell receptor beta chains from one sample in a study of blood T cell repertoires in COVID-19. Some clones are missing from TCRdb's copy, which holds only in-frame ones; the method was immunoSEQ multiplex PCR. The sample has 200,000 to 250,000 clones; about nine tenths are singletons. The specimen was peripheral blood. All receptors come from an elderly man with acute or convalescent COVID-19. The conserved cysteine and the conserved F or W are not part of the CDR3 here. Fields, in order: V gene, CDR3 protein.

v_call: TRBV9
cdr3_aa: ASSATSGTSNEQF

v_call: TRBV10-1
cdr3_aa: ASSDNRGPGETQY

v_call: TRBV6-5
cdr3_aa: ASRLGTVATEAF

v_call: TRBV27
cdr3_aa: ASSSRLWTGDGTNEKLF

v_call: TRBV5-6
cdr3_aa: ASSLGLAGQETQY

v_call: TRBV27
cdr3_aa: ASSLTGGEKLF

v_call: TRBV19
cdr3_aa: ASSIGLAGGDEQF

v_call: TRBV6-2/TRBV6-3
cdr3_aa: ASSYSSTSGRNEQF

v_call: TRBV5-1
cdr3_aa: ASTGTSGNTGELF

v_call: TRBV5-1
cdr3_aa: ASSSLAGTSYEQY

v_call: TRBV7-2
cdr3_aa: ASSLKTGAVGYT

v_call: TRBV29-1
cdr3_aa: SVDGLAGVTGELF

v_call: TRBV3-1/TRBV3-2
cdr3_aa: ASSQAARIAEAF

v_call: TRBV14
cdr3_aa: ASSQLRFGELF

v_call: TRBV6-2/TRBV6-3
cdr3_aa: ASSYEGTAYY